Sequencing of this T cell receptor (beta chain) was carried out in a study of blood T cell repertoires in COVID-19. This clone occurred once. CDR1 and CDR2 (germline): SGHTA, FQGNSA. The CDR3 totals 16 residues. The germline V and J ends were trimmed by 1 base and 0 bases, with 12 bases remaining between them. The assay was immunoSEQ multiplex PCR, and TCRdb's table has in-frame clones only and misses some. The sample lists a few hundred thousand clones; 80% to 90% were seen once. This clonotype originated in a woman younger than 45 who had recovered from COVID-19. The V call is TRBV7-2, the J call TRBJ1-1, with D tentatively TRBD1 (5 bases). Sequenced sample: PBMCs or T cells enriched from blood (not recorded which). The CDR3 sequence: CASSLGQGRMNTEAFF. The CDR3 nucleotides are TGTGCCAGCAGCTTAGGCCAGGGTCGCATGAACACTGAAGCTTTCTTT.